This TCR beta chain comes out of a study of early T cells in non-severe SARS-CoV-2 infection. The overall study: Chains were unpaired, as sequencing was done on bulk RNA from unsorted whole blood.

The V gene's germline CDR1 is LNHDA and CDR2 SQIVND (reference sequence). CDR3 length equals 14 residues. The V end was cut by 6 bases, the J end by 0 bases, with 8 bases between. This clonotype has only a few counts. TCRdb re-analysed the 5' RACE reads in MiXCR, keeping a single row per CDR3 protein. The data contain 90,000 to 130,000 distinct CDR3 sequences, 12% of them singletons. This TCR was sampled from an adult who was a healthcare worker with PCR-confirmed SARS-CoV-2 infection or an uninfected control (not recorded which). This sequence joins TRBV19 and TRBJ1-4, with D unresolved. Sequences were obtained from whole blood. The CDR3 region has the DNA TGTGCCAGTAGCCCGACTGCAACTAATGAAAAACTGTTTTTT. Its protein product is CASSPTATNEKLFF.